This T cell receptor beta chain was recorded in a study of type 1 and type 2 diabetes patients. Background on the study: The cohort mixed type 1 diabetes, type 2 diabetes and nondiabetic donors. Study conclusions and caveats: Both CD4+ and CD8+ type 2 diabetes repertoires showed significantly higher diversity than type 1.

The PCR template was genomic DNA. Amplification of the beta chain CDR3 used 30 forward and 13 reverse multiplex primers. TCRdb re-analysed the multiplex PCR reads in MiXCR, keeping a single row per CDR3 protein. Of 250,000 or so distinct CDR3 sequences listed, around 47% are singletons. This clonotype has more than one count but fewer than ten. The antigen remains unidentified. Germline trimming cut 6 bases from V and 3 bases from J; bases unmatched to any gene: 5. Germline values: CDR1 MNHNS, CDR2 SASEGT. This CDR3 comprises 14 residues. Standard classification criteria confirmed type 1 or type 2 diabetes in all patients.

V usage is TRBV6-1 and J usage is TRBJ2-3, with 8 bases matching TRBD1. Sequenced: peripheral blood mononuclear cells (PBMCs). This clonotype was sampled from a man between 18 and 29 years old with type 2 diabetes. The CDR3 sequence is CASRYRGKTDTQYF. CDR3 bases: TGTGCCAGCAGATACAGGGGGAAGACAGATACGCAGTATTTT.